Given below is one T cell receptor (beta chain) in context. The data originate from a study of blood T cell repertoires in COVID-19. V was clipped by 3 bases and J by 3 bases; unmatched bases: 11. The germline CDR1 and CDR2 sequences are SGHRS and YFSETQ. The CDR3 has 16 amino acids. Some clones are missing from TCRdb's copy, which holds only in-frame ones; the method was immunoSEQ multiplex PCR. There are about 36,000 clones in the sample; around four fifths occur only once, and over 13% lies in the top ten. This chain links TRBV5-1 with TRBJ2-7; TRBD1 aligns across 8 bases. The sample was peripheral blood. The TCR sequence derives from a human donor in a cohort sampled during active COVID-19. CDR3 DNA: TGCGCCAGCAGCTCCACTTCCGGGACAGGAGGCTACGAGCAGTACTTC. Its translation is CASSSTSGTGGYEQYF.